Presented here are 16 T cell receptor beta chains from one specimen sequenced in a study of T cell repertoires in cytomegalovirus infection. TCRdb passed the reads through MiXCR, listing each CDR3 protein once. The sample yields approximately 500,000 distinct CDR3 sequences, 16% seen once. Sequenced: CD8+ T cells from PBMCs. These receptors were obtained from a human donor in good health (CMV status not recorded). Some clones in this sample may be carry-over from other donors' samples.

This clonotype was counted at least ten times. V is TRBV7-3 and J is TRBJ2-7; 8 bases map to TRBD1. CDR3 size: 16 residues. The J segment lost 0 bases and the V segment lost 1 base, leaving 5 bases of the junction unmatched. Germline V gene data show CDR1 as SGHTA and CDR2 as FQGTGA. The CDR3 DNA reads TGTGCCAGCAGCTTAATGCGACAGGGGTTCTCCTACGAGCAGTACTTC. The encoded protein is CASSLMRQGFSYEQYF.

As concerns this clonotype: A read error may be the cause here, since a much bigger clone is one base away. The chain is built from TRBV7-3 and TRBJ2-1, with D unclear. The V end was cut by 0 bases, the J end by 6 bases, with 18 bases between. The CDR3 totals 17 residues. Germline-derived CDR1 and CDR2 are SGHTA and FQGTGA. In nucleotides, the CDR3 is TGTGCCAGCAGCTTAACGGTGGGAAGCCCACCGAGCAATGAGCAGTTCTTC. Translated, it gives CASSLTVGSPPSNEQFF. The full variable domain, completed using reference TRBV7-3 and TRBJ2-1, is GAGVSQTPSNKVTEKGKYVELRCDPISGHTALYWYRQSLGQGPEFLIYFQGTGAADDSGLPNDRFFAVRPEGSVSTLKIQRTERGDSAVYLCASSLTVGSPPSNEQFFGPGTRLTVL.

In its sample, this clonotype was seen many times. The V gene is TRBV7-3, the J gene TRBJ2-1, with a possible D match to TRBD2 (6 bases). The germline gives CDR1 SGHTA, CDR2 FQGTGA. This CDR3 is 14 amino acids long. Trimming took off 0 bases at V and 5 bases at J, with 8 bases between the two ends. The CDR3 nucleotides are TGTGCCAGCAGCTTAACAACTAGCCACAATGAGCAGTTCTTC. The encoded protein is CASSLTTSHNEQFF.

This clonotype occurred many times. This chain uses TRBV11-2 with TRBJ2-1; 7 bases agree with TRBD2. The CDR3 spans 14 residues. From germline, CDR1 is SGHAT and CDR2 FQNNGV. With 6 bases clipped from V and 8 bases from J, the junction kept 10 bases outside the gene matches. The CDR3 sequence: CASRPAGSGDEQFF. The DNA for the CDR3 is TGTGCCAGCAGGCCAGCGGGATCGGGGGATGAGCAGTTCTTC.

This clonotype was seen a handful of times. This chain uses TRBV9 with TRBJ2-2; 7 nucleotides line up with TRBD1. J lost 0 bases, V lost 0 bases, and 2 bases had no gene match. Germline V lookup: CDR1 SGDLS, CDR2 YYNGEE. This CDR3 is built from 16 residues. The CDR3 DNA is TGTGCCAGCAGCGTAGGGGACAGCTCGAACACCGGGGAGCTGTTTTTT. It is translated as CASSVGDSSNTGELFF.

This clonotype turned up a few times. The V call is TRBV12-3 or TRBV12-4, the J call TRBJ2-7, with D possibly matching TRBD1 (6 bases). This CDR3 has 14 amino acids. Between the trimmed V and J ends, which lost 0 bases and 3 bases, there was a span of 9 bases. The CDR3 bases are TGTGCCAGCAGTTTAGCGAGGGGGTTCTACGAGCAGTACTTC. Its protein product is CASSLARGFYEQYF.

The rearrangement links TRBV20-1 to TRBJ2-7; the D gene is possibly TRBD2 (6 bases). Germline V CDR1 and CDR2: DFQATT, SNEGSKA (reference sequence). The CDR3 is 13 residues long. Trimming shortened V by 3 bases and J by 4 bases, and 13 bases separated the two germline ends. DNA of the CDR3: TGCAGTGCTAGTCGGGAGAAAGATTACGAGCAGTACTTC. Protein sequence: CSASREKDYEQYF.

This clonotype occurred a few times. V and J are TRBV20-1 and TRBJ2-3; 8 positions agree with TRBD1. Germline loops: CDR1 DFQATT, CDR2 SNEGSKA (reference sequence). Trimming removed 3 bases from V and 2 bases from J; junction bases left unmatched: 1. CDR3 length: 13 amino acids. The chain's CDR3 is CSARDRVTDTQYF. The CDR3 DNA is TGCAGTGCTAGGGACAGGGTCACAGATACGCAGTATTTT.

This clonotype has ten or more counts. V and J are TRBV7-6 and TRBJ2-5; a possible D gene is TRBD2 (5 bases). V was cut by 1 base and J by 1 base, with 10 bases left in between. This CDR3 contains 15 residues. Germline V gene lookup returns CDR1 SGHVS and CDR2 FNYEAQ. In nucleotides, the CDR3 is TGTGCCAGCAGCTTAGAAGTAGGACTCCAAGAGACCCAGTACTTC. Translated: CASSLEVGLQETQYF.

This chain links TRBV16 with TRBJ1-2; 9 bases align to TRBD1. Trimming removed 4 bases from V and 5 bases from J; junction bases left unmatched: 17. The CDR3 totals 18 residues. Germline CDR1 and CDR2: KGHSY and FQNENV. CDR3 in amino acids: CASSPAAPGQGLKYGYTF. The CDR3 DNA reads TGTGCCAGCAGCCCTGCGGCCCCGGGACAGGGACTTAAGTATGGCTACACCTTC.

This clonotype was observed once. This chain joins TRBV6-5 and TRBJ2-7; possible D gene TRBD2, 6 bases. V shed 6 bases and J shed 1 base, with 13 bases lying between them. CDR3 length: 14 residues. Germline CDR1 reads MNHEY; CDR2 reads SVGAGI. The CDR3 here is CASREGWGSYEQYF. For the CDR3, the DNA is TGTGCCAGCAGGGAGGGCTGGGGGTCCTACGAGCAGTACTTC.

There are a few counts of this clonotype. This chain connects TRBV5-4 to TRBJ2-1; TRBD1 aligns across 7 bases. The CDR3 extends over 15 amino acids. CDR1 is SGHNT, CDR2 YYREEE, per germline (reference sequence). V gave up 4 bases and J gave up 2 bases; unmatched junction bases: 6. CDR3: CASSLDRSAYNEQFF. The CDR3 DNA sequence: TGTGCCAGCAGCCTGGACAGGTCCGCCTACAATGAGCAGTTCTTC.

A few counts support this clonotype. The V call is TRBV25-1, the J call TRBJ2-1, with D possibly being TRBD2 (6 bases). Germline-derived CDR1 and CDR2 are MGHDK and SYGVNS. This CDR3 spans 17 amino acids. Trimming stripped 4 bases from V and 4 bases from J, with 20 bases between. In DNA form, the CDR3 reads TGTGCCAGCAGTGGCATACCGAGGCTAGCGCCTTACAATGAGCAGTTCTTC. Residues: CASSGIPRLAPYNEQFF.

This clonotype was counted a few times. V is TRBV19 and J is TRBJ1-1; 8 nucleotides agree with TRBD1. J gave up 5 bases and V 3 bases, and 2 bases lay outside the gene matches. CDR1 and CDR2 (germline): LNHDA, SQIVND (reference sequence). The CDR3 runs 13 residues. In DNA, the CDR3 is TGTGCCAGTAGTATCAGGGGGCGGACTGAAGCTTTCTTT. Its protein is CASSIRGRTEAFF.

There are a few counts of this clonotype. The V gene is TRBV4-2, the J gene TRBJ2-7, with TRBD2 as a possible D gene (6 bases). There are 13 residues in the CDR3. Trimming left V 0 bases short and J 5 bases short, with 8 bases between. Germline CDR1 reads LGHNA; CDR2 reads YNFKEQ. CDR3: CASSQDGEDEQYF. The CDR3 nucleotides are TGTGCCAGCAGCCAAGATGGGGAGGACGAGCAGTACTTC.

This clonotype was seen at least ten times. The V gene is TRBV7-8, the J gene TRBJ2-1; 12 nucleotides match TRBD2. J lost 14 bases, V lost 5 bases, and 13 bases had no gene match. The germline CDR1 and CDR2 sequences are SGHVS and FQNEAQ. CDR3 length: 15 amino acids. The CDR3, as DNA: TGTGCCAGCAGCACCGGGACTAGCGGGTCACCCACGGAGTTCTTC. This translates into CASSTGTSGSPTEFF.